The present entry profiles one T cell receptor (beta chain) with its context. Authors' methods: Amplifying reference gene primers gave estimates of nucleated cell counts. Only in-frame clones appear in the TCRdb table, and some are missing; sequencing was by immunoSEQ multiplex PCR. The V and J calls and clone size are taken from that table; D and trimming were inferred from the DNA. The sample shows 200,000 to 300,000 clones, about 90% of them seen only once. This record belongs to a study of blood T cell repertoires in COVID-19. Study details: Material from acute and convalescent COVID-19 was sourced from the United States, Italy and Spain. The analysed material was cDNA or gDNA that came from T cells, B-cell-depleted T cells, or PBMCs.

What was sequenced was peripheral blood. The sequence came from a man in his sixties who had recovered from COVID-19.

DNA for the CDR3: TGCGCCAGCAGCCGCCAAGCGGAGGTTGTCCAGGGGGCCTACGAGCAGTACTTC. Translation: CASSRQAEVVQGAYEQYF. The rearrangement links TRBV4-1 to TRBJ2-7, with 7 bases fitting TRBD1. The CDR3 runs to 18 residues. Looked up from germline, CDR1 is MGHRA and CDR2 is YSYEKL. With V trimmed by 4 bases and J by 2 bases, 17 bases remained unmatched.